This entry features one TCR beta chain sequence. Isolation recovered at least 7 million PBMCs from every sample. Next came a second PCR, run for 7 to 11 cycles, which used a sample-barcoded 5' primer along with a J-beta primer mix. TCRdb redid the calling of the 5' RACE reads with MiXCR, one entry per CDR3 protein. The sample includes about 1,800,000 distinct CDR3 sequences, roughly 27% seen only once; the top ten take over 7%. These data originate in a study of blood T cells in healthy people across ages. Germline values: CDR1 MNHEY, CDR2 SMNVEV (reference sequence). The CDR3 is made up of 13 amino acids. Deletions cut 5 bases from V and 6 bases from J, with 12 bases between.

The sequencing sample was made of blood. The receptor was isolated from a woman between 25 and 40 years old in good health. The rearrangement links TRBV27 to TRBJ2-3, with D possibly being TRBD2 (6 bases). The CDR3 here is CASSNEEGDTQYF. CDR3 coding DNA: TGTGCCAGCAGTAACGAGGAGGGGGATACGCAGTATTTT.